The 27 T cell receptor beta chains listed next were all sequenced from one sample in a study of patients and donors after allogeneic stem cell transplantation. TCRdb redid the calling of the RT-PCR reads with MiXCR, one entry per CDR3 protein. The data hold approximately 210,000 distinct CDR3 sequences, with 35% to 50% observed a single time. Sequenced sample: blood, either unsorted or a sorted T cell fraction (not recorded which). All receptors come from a human donor who was either an allogeneic HSCT recipient or a stem cell or donor lymphocyte infusion donor (not recorded which). It is not recorded whose cells these are; they may come from a transplant donor.

In its sample, this clonotype was seen a few times. The rearrangement links TRBV11-2 to TRBJ1-2; a weak D match, TRBD1 (6 bases). Germline V gene sequence: CDR1 SGHAT, CDR2 FQNNGV. The CDR3 totals 15 residues. V was clipped by 5 bases and J by 0 bases, with 13 bases between them. The chain's CDR3 is CASSETGRTNYGYTF. CDR3 nucleotide sequence: TGTGCCAGCAGCGAAACAGGGAGGACTAACTATGGCTACACCTTC.

This clonotype was observed a handful of times. V and J are TRBV29-1 and TRBJ1-2; 7 bases match TRBD1. Trimming at V came to 7 bases and at J to 1 base, leaving 6 bases not matched to a gene. CDR1 and CDR2 (germline): SQVTM, ANQGSEA. This CDR3 comprises 13 residues. The CDR3 sequence is CSASGGDNYGYTF. The DNA for the CDR3 is TGCAGCGCTTCAGGGGGTGATAACTATGGCTACACCTTC.

The gene calls are TRBV20-1 and TRBJ2-7, with D unclear. The CDR3 covers 13 residues. CDR1 is DFQATT, CDR2 SNEGSKA, per germline (reference sequence). V dropped 3 bases and J dropped 4 bases, with 13 bases sitting between them. In DNA form, the CDR3 reads TGCAGTGCTAGCCCTCCTCCCCGTTACGAGCAGTACTTC. This translates into CSASPPPRYEQYF.

The chain couples TRBV3-1 to TRBJ1-2; TRBD1 aligns across 12 bases. The CDR3 is made up of 14 amino acids. V was pared by 4 bases and J by 7 bases, with 4 bases of the junction left unmatched. The germline V gene encodes CDR1 LGHDT and CDR2 YNNKEL (reference sequence). CDR3 loop: CASSLGTGGSGYTF. The CDR3 coding sequence is TGTGCCAGCAGCCTAGGGACAGGGGGCTCTGGCTACACCTTC. Full variable domain (rest looked up from reference TRBV3-1 and TRBJ1-2): DTAVSQTPKYLVTQMGNDKSIKCEQNLGHDTMYWYKQDSKKFLKIMFSYNNKELIINETVPNRFSPKSPDKAHLNLHINSLELGDSAVYFCASSLGTGGSGYTFGSGTRLTVV.

The chain carries TRBV5-1 and TRBJ2-1; 7 nucleotides align to TRBD2. Germline V gives CDR1 SGHRS, CDR2 YFSETQ. This CDR3 comprises 13 residues. J was trimmed by 9 bases and V by 4 bases; bases with no gene match: 7. CDR3 sequence reads: CASSEYWEGEQFF. The CDR3 region has the DNA TGCGCCAGCAGCGAATACTGGGAGGGTGAGCAGTTCTTC. Supplemented by reference TRBV5-1 and TRBJ2-1, the full variable domain reads KAGVTQTPRYLIKTRGQQVTLSCSPISGHRSVSWYQQTPGQGLQFLFEYFSETQRNKGNFPGRFSGRQFSNSRSEMNVSTLELGDSALYLCASSEYWEGEQFFGPGTRLTVL.

This chain links TRBV29-1 with TRBJ2-1; 7 nucleotides align to TRBD1. CDR1 is SQVTM and CDR2 is ANQGSEA in the germline V gene. V gave up 2 bases and J gave up 14 bases; unmatched junction bases: 6. There are 11 residues in the CDR3. CDR3 region: CSVERGTEKFF. Written as DNA, the CDR3 is TGCAGCGTTGAACGAGGGACAGAGAAGTTCTTC.

In this sample, this clonotype turned up a few times. This chain joins TRBV4-3 and TRBJ1-2; D gene uncertain. V was shortened by 0 bases and J by 4 bases, with 12 bases between the two germline ends. From germline, CDR1 is LGHNA and CDR2 YSLEER. CDR3 length: 15 amino acids. CDR3 coding DNA: TGCGCCAGCAGCCAAGAGAATCATCATAGCTATGGCTACACCTTC. As protein: CASSQENHHSYGYTF.

The chain has TRBV7-9 and TRBJ2-1; the D is unclear. Germline assignment: CDR1 SEHNR and CDR2 FQNEAQ (reference sequence). This CDR3 has 10 residues. V shed 7 bases and J shed 5 bases, with 3 bases lying between them. The CDR3 DNA is TGTGCCAGCACCAACAATGAGCAGTTCTTC. Translating it yields CASTNNEQFF.

The chain recombines TRBV7-9 with TRBJ2-1; TRBD1 matches at 7 bases. With V trimmed by 4 bases and J by 6 bases, 6 bases remained unmatched. CDR1 and CDR2 from the germline V gene are SEHNR and FQNEAQ (reference sequence). The CDR3 has 14 residues. The CDR3 is CASSSKTGPNEQFF. The CDR3 nucleotides read TGTGCCAGCAGCTCCAAGACAGGGCCCAATGAGCAGTTCTTC. The complete variable domain, with remaining parts taken from reference TRBV7-9 and TRBJ2-1, reads DTGVSQNPRHKITKRGQNVTFRCDPISEHNRLYWYRQTLGQGPEFLTYFQNEAQLEKSRLLSDRFSAERPKGSFSTLEIQRTEQGDSAMYLCASSSKTGPNEQFFGPGTRLTVL.

There are a few counts of this clonotype. The V gene is TRBV7-9, the J gene TRBJ1-1; D gene ambiguous. Trimming cost V 3 bases and J 2 bases, with 10 bases left between them. The CDR3 is 14 residues long. Looked up from germline, CDR1 is SEHNR and CDR2 is FQNEAQ (reference sequence). The CDR3 DNA follows: TGTGCCAGCAGCTTCCTCTCTCTAAACACTGAAGCTTTCTTT. Encoded protein: CASSFLSLNTEAFF.

V usage is TRBV28 and J usage is TRBJ1-3; tentative D call: TRBD1 (5 bases). Germline values: CDR1 MDHEN, CDR2 SYDVKM. V was shortened by 5 bases and J by 4 bases, with 15 bases between the two germline ends. The CDR3 runs 15 residues. CDR3 amino acids: CASSLLGGSGNTIYF. The CDR3 DNA reads TGTGCCAGCAGTCTTTTGGGGGGTTCAGGAAACACCATATATTTT.

This clonotype appeared a few times. The gene calls are TRBV12-3 or TRBV12-4 and TRBJ2-4, with D uncertain. Trimming pared 3 bases from V and 2 bases from J, leaving 8 bases between. The CDR3 covers 14 residues. CDR3 DNA sequence: TGTGCCAGCAGTTTTCGCAGTACCAAAAACATTCAGTACTTC. It translates to CASSFRSTKNIQYF.

This clonotype has only a few counts. This chain links TRBV6-2 or TRBV6-3 with TRBJ1-1, with a possible D match to TRBD1 (6 bases). The CDR3 has 13 residues. CDR1 is MNHEY, CDR2 SVGEGT, per germline. Trimming left V 7 bases short and J 8 bases short, with 17 bases between. CDR3 in DNA: TGTGCCAGCATCAGGGGTGTGGACAAAGAAGCTTTCTTT. It is translated as CASIRGVDKEAFF.

The chain combines TRBV6-6 with TRBJ2-7; perhaps D is TRBD1 or TRBD2 (6 bases each). The CDR3 length is 17 residues. Looked up from germline, CDR1 is MNHNY and CDR2 is SVGAGI (reference sequence). The V and J ends lost 5 bases and 4 bases respectively, with 24 bases between them. The CDR3 loop is CASSPPGHRDLRYEQYF. DNA for the CDR3: TGTGCCAGCAGTCCGCCGGGACACCGGGACTTACGTTACGAGCAGTACTTC.

A few counts support this clonotype. This chain joins TRBV9 and TRBJ1-2; TRBD1 might be the D (6 bases). This CDR3 has 16 residues. The V end lost 3 bases, the J end lost 0 bases, and 15 bases lay between the germline ends. Germline V gene data show CDR1 as SGDLS and CDR2 as YYNGEE. The CDR3 nucleotides read TGTGCCAGCAGCGCCCGGGGGGGGGCGACTAACTATGGCTACACCTTC. As protein: CASSARGGATNYGYTF. The full variable domain, its missing parts supplied by reference TRBV9 and TRBJ1-2, is DSGVTQTPKHLITATGQRVTLRCSPRSGDLSVYWYQQSLDQGLQFLIQYYNGEERAKGNILERFSAQQFPDLHSELNLSSLELGDSALYFCASSARGGATNYGYTFGSGTRLTVV.

This clonotype came up a few times. The V and J genes are TRBV27 and TRBJ1-5; TRBD1 aligns across 11 bases. The V segment lost 8 bases and the J segment 6 bases; nucleotides outside the gene matches: 3. Germline CDR1 MNHEY, CDR2 SMNVEV (reference sequence). CDR3 length: 13 amino acids. The chain's CDR3 is CASGQGAIQPQHF. CDR3 sequence (DNA): TGTGCCAGCGGACAGGGGGCTATTCAGCCCCAGCATTTT.

This clonotype occurred a few times. The chain combines TRBV30 with TRBJ1-2; TRBD1 might be the D (5 bases). CDR1 is GTSNPN, CDR2 SVGIG, per germline (reference sequence). CDR3 size: 13 residues. The V end lost 8 bases, the J end lost 0 bases, and 13 bases lay between the germline ends. The CDR3 region has the DNA TGTGCCCGGGACTTCAAAGCTAACTATGGCTACACCTTC. It translates to CARDFKANYGYTF.

This rearrangement joins TRBV3-1 to TRBJ2-1; the D is unclear. Trimming stripped 2 bases from V and 5 bases from J, with 4 bases between. Germline V gene sequence: CDR1 LGHDT, CDR2 YNNKEL (reference sequence). This CDR3 is built from 12 residues. The CDR3 nucleotides read TGTGCCAGCAGCCAATTTGACAATGAGCAGTTCTTC. This gives the protein CASSQFDNEQFF.

This clonotype was seen a few times. The chain carries TRBV13 and TRBJ1-1; D ambiguous. The CDR3 is 14 residues long. V lost 3 bases to trimming and J lost 0 bases, with 8 bases between them. Per the germline V gene, CDR1 is PRHDT and CDR2 is FYEKMQ (reference sequence). CDR3 DNA sequence: TGTGCCAGCAGCTTCGAGACGATGAACACTGAAGCTTTCTTT. Encoded protein: CASSFETMNTEAFF.

The chain couples TRBV7-9 to TRBJ2-5; TRBD2 might be the D (6 bases). Per the germline V gene, CDR1 is SEHNR and CDR2 is FQNEAQ (reference sequence). Trimming pared 0 bases from V and 4 bases from J, leaving 21 bases between. The CDR3 has 18 residues. CDR3 sequence (DNA): TGTGCCAGCAGCTTAGCGGTCGGGGGAGGCTCCCTGGGAGAGACCCAGTACTTC. As protein: CASSLAVGGGSLGETQYF.

This clonotype occurred a few times. The chain carries TRBV25-1 and TRBJ2-2; D may be TRBD1 (5 bases). The CDR3 spans 13 residues. The V end lost 6 bases, the J end lost 4 bases, and 9 bases lay between the germline ends. Germline assignment: CDR1 MGHDK and CDR2 SYGVNS. The CDR3 coding sequence is TGTGCCAGCAGCCCCCAGGGCACCGGGGAGCTGTTTTTT. It is translated as CASSPQGTGELFF.

This clonotype was found a few times. The V call is TRBV6-6, the J call TRBJ1-5, with 10 bases aligning to TRBD1. This CDR3 comprises 15 residues. V trimming: 7 bases; J trimming: 6 bases; junction bases outside the gene matches: 9. CDR1 MNHNY and CDR2 SVGAGI come from the germline V gene (reference sequence). The CDR3 nucleotides are TGTGCCAGCAATTCCGACAGGGGGCAGGGTCAGCCCCAGCATTTT. Its translation is CASNSDRGQGQPQHF.

V and J are TRBV6-5 and TRBJ2-4; TRBD2 might be the D (5 bases). CDR3 length: 12 amino acids. Trimming cost V 6 bases and J 6 bases, with 9 bases left between them. From germline, CDR1 is MNHEY and CDR2 SVGAGI. CDR3 in DNA: TGTGCCAGCAGCGACCGGGGAAACATTCAGTACTTC. It specifies CASSDRGNIQYF.

The gene calls are TRBV12-3 or TRBV12-4 and TRBJ2-3; tentative D call: TRBD2 (5 bases). V gave up 5 bases and J gave up 9 bases, with 18 bases separating them. The CDR3 has 14 amino acids. The CDR3: CASSPPSASYTQYF. The CDR3 DNA reads TGTGCCAGCAGTCCCCCCTCCGCTAGCTACACGCAGTATTTT.

The rearrangement uses TRBV19 and TRBJ2-7; no clear D. Trimming pared 3 bases from V and 2 bases from J, leaving 11 bases between. There are 14 residues in the CDR3. Germline CDR1 is LNHDA and CDR2 is SQIVND (reference sequence). CDR3 sequence (DNA): TGTGCCAGTAGTATCCGACCTGACACCTACGAGCAGTACTTC. It is translated as CASSIRPDTYEQYF.

CDR3 in amino acids: CASSNNRFRSPLHF. CDR3 coding DNA: TGCGCCAGCAGCAATAACAGGTTCCGGTCACCCCTCCACTTT. The chain is built from TRBV5-1 and TRBJ1-6; TRBD1 is a possible D gene (5 bases). V was pared by 4 bases and J by 10 bases, with 15 bases between. The CDR3 spans 14 residues. CDR1 and CDR2 from the germline V gene are SGHRS and YFSETQ.

This sequence joins TRBV12-3 or TRBV12-4 and TRBJ1-2; D unclear. This CDR3 has 14 amino acids. V lost 7 bases and J lost 1, with 13 bases in between. DNA for the CDR3: TGTGCCAGCACCCTAGTTCGGGGTAACTATGGCTACACCTTC. It translates to CASTLVRGNYGYTF.